This entry is about one T cell receptor (beta chain). Only in-frame clones appear in the TCRdb table, and some are missing; sequencing was by immunoSEQ multiplex PCR. The sample lists 120,000 or so clones; under 90% were seen once. Germline loops: CDR1 LNHNV, CDR2 YYDKDF (reference sequence). CDR3 size: 14 residues. V was clipped by 0 bases and J by 7 bases, with 10 bases between them. The source of the sample is a study of cytomegalovirus exposure and HLA in healthy donors. This chain joins TRBV15 and TRBJ1-5; maybe TRBD1 (6 bases). Material for sequencing was PBMCs. The clonotype comes from a young woman in good health and CMV-seronegative. The CDR3 reads CATSRDVDRQPQHF. The CDR3 nucleotides are TGTGCCACCAGCAGAGATGTAGACAGGCAGCCCCAGCATTTT.